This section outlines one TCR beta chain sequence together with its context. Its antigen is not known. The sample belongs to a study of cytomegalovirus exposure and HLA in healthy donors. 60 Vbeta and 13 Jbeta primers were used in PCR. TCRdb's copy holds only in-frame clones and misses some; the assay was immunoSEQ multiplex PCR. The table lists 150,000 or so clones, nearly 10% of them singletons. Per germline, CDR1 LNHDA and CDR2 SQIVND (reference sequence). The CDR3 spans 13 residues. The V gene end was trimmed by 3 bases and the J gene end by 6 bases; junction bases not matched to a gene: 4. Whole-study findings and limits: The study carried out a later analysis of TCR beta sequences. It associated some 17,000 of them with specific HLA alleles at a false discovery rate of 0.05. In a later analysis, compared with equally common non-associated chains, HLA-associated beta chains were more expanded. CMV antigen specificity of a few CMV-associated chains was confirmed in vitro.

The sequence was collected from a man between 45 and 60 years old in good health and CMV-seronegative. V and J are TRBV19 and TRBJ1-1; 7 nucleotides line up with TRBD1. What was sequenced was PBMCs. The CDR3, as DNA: TGTGCCAGTAGTATCGGGCAGGGGGCTGAAGCTTTCTTT. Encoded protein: CASSIGQGAEAFF.